This T cell receptor (beta chain) comes out of a study of T cell responses to AZD1222 COVID-19 vaccine. The study's findings and limits: Compared with day 0, the breadth and depth of the Spike-specific TCR repertoire rose significantly after two doses of AZD1222. Mostly white British, mostly female donors; authors suggested clonal diversity may be underestimated. At 160-218 and 743-854, vaccine-associated CD4 TCRs were dominant, and they spanned spike.

A word on this clone: The antigen remains undetermined.

TCRdb's copy holds only in-frame clones and misses some; the assay was immunoSEQ multiplex PCR. The repertoire holds about 130,000 clones, with over 85% as singletons. Germline loops: CDR1 SGHRS, CDR2 YFSETQ. CDR3 size: 15 residues. Trimming removed 4 bases from V and 2 bases from J; junction bases left unmatched: 3. The rearrangement links TRBV5-1 to TRBJ2-3, with TRBD2 matching 11 bases. The sample was peripheral blood, taken on day 0 of AZD1222 vaccination. The receptor's source is an adult in good health. The CDR3 sequence: CASSPGLAVTDTQYF. CDR3 in DNA: TGCGCCAGCAGCCCGGGACTAGCGGTCACAGATACGCAGTATTTT.